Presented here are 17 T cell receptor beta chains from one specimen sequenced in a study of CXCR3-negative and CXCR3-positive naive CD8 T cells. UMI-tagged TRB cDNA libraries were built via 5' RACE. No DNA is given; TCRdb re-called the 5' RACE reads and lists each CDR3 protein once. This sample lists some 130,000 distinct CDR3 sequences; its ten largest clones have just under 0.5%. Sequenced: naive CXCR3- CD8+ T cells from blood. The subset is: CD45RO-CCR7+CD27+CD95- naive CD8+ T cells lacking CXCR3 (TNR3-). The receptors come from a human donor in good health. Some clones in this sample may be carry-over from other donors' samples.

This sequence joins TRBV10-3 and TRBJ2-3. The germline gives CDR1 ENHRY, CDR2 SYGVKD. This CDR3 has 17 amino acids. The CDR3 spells CAISEPRTTQGTDTQYF.

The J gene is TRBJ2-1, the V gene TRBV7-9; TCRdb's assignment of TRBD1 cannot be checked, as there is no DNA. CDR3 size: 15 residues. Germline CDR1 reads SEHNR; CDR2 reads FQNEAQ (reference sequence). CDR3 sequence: CASRSDRELGNEQFF.

The CDR3: CASSTGQGVSYEQYF. This chain uses TRBV28 with TRBJ2-7; the D gene TCRdb calls, TRBD1, cannot be checked with no DNA. Germline-derived CDR1 and CDR2 are MDHEN and SYDVKM. The CDR3 covers 15 residues. Full variable domain (rest looked up from reference TRBV28 and TRBJ2-7): DVKVTQSSRYLVKRTGEKVFLECVQDMDHENMFWYRQDPGLGLRLIYFSYDVKMKEKGDIPEGYSVSREKKERFSLILESASTNQTSMYLCASSTGQGVSYEQYFGPGTRLTVT.

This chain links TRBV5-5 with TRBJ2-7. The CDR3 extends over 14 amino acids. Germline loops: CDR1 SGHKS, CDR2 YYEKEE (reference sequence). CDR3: CASSFGGRTYEQYF.

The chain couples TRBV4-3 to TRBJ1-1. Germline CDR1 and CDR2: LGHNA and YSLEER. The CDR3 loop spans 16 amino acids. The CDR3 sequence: CASSQDGGRANTEAFF.

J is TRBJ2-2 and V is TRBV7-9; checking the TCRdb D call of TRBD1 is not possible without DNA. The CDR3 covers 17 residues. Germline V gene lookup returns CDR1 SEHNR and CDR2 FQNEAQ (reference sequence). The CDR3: CASSPWTGGVDTGELFF.

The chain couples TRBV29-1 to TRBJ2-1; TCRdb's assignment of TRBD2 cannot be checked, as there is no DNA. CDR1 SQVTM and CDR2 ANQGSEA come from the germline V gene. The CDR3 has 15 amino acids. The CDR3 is CSGQASGGWGNEQFF.

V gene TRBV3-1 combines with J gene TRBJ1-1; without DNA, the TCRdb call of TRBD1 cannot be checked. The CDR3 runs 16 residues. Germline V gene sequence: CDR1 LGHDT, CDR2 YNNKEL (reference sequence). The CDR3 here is CASSPSYGASNTEAFF.

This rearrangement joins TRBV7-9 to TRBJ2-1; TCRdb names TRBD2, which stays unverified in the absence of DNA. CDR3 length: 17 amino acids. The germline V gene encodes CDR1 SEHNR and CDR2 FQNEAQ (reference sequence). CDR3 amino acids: CASSQSNSGGSYNEQFF.

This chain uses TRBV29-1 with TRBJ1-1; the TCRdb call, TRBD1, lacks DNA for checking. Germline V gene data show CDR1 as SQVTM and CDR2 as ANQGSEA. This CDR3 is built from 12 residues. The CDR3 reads CSASGTGAEAFF.

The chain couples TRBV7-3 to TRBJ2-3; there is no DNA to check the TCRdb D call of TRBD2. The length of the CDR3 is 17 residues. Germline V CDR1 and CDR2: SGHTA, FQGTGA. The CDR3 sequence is CASSLIAGGPDVDTQYF.

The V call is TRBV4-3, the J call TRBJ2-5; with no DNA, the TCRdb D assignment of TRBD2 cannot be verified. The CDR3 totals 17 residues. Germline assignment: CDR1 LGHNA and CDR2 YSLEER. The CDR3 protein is CASSQDPGLAGVETQYF.

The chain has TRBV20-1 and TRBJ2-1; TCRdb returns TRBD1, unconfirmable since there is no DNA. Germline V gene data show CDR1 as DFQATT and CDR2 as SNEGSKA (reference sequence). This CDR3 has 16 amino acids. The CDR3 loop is CSARPRGRESSYEQYF.

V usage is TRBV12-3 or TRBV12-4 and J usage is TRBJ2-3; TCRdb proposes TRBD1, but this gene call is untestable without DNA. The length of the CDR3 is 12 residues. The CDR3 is CASRPGADTQYF.

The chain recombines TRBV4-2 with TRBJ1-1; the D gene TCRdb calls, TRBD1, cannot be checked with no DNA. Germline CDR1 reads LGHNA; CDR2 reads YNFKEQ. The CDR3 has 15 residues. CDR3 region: CASSQAQGLSTEAFF.

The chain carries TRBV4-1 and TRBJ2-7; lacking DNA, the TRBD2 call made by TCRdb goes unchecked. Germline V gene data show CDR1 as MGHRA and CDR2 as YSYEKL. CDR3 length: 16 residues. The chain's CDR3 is CASSPQAGGPTYEQYF.

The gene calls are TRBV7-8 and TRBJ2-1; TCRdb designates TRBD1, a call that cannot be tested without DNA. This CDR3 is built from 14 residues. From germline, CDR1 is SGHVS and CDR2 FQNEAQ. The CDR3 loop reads CASNPGVSYNEQFF.